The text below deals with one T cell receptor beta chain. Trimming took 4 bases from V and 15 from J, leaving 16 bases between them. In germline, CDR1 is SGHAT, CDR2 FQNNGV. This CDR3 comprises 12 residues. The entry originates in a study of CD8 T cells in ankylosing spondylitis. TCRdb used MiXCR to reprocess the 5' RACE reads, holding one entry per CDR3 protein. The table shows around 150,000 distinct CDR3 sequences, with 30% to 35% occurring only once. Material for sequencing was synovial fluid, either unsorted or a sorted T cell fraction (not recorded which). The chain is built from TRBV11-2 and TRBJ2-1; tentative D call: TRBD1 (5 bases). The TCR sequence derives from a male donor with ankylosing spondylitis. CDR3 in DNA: TGTGCCAGCAGCTCGATCCTACCAGGGCTGTTCTTC. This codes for CASSSILPGLFF.